The source of this T cell receptor beta chain is a study of blood T cell repertoires in COVID-19. This clone was counted only a few times. Sequenced by immunoSEQ multiplex PCR; TCRdb stores in-frame clones only, minus some. The table records over 400,000 clones, roughly 85% of them present only once. CDR3 length: 16 residues. Between the trimmed V and J ends, which lost 1 base and 3 bases, there was a span of 13 bases. CDR1 SGHAT and CDR2 FQNNGV come from the germline V gene. Input material: peripheral blood. This chain uses TRBV11-2 with TRBJ1-5; the D gene is possibly TRBD1 (5 bases). The TCR was taken from a human donor in a cohort sampled during active COVID-19. The DNA of the CDR3 is TGTGCCAGCAGCTTAGGACTCAGGGTGTCCAATCAGCCCCAGCATTTT. It is translated as CASSLGLRVSNQPQHF.